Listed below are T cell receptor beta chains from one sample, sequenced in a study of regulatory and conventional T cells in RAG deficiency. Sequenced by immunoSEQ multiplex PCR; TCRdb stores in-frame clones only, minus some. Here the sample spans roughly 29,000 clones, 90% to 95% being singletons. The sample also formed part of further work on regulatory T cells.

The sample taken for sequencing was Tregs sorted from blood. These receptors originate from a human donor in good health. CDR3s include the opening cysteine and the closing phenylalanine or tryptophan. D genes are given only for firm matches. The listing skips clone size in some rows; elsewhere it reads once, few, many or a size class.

CDR3 DNA: TGTGCCAGCAGCCCCGACCCCCGTCCAACTGAAGCTTTCTTT
CDR3 protein: CASSPDPRPTEAFF
V gene: TRBV7-3
J gene: TRBJ1-1
D gene: .
clone size: once

CDR3 DNA: TGTGCCAGTAGTACTTCCGCGGCGGGTATGAAGCAGTACTTC
CDR3 protein: CASSTSAAGMKQYF
V gene: TRBV19
J gene: TRBJ2-7
D gene: .
clone size: .

CDR3 DNA: TGCGCCAGCAGCCCCGGCGGGGACATTCAGTACTTC
CDR3 protein: CASSPGGDIQYF
V gene: TRBV5-1
J gene: TRBJ2-4
D gene: .
clone size: .

CDR3 DNA: TGTGCCAGCAGCCCACAAGGAATACTAGCGGGTTACTACGAGCAGTACTTC
CDR3 protein: CASSPQGILAGYYEQYF
V gene: TRBV13
J gene: TRBJ2-7
D gene: TRBD2
clone size: .

CDR3 DNA: TGTGCCAGCATTCGGCCAAATGTGAACAACGAGCAGTACTTC
CDR3 protein: CASIRPNVNNEQYF
V gene: TRBV2
J gene: TRBJ2-7
D gene: .
clone size: .

CDR3 DNA: TGTGCCAGCAGTTACTCGTATTACGCAGGGGGTGAAGCTTTCTTT
CDR3 protein: CASSYSYYAGGEAFF
V gene: TRBV6-6
J gene: TRBJ1-1
D gene: TRBD1
clone size: .

CDR3 DNA: TGTGCCAGCAGTTACTCGGGGCGGCAGCCCCAGCATTTT
CDR3 protein: CASSYSGRQPQHF
V gene: TRBV6-5
J gene: TRBJ1-5
D gene: .
clone size: .

CDR3 DNA: TGTGCCTGGAGTTGGCAAGAGACCCAGTACTTC
CDR3 protein: CAWSWQETQYF
V gene: TRBV30
J gene: TRBJ2-5
D gene: .
clone size: .

CDR3 DNA: TGTGCCAGCTCACTCCAGGGAGGTCGGAACACCGGGGAGCTGTTTTTT
CDR3 protein: CASSLQGGRNTGELFF
V gene: TRBV18
J gene: TRBJ2-2
D gene: .
clone size: .

CDR3 DNA: TGTGCCTGTCAGGGGGTGGTAGAGACCCAGTACTTC
CDR3 protein: CACQGVVETQYF
V gene: TRBV30
J gene: TRBJ2-5
D gene: TRBD1
clone size: .

CDR3 DNA: TGTGCCAGTAGTACCCCGGGCAGCTCCTATAATTCACCCCTCCACTTT
CDR3 protein: CASSTPGSSYNSPLHF
V gene: TRBV19
J gene: TRBJ1-6
D gene: .
clone size: .

CDR3 DNA: TGTGCCAGCAGGACCTCTGTAGGCTCAAATACGCAGTATTTT
CDR3 protein: CASRTSVGSNTQYF
V gene: TRBV5-6
J gene: TRBJ2-3
D gene: .
clone size: few

CDR3 DNA: TGTGCCAGCAGTTACCGGGGGTCGGACACTGAAGCTTTCTTT
CDR3 protein: CASSYRGSDTEAFF
V gene: TRBV6-6
J gene: TRBJ1-1
D gene: .
clone size: .

CDR3 DNA: TGTGCCAGCAGCTTAACCGGGTCCCCAGATACGCAGTATTTT
CDR3 protein: CASSLTGSPDTQYF
V gene: TRBV7-3
J gene: TRBJ2-3
D gene: .
clone size: .

CDR3 DNA: TGCGCCAGCAGCTTGGCGGGGGCCCCACGTTCCCAGTACTTC
CDR3 protein: CASSLAGAPRSQYF
V gene: TRBV5-1
J gene: TRBJ2-5
D gene: .
clone size: .

CDR3 DNA: TGTGCCAGTAGTATCCTAATAGGCAATGAGCAGTTCTTC
CDR3 protein: CASSILIGNEQFF
V gene: TRBV19
J gene: TRBJ2-1
D gene: .
clone size: .

CDR3 DNA: TGTGCCAGCAGCCGTTTTGACTATGGCTACACCTTC
CDR3 protein: CASSRFDYGYTF
V gene: TRBV7-2
J gene: TRBJ1-2
D gene: .
clone size: once

CDR3 DNA: TGTGCCAGCTCACCAAGGGACACTGAAGCTTTCTTT
CDR3 protein: CASSPRDTEAFF
V gene: TRBV18
J gene: TRBJ1-1
D gene: .
clone size: .

CDR3 DNA: TGCGCCAGCAGCGACCTTAGGGACCCGACCAACGAAAAACTGTTTTTT
CDR3 protein: CASSDLRDPTNEKLFF
V gene: TRBV10-1
J gene: TRBJ1-4
D gene: .
clone size: .

CDR3 DNA: TGCGCCAGCAGTCCCGGGACTAGCGGGGTAGATACGCAGTATTTT
CDR3 protein: CASSPGTSGVDTQYF
V gene: TRBV5-1
J gene: TRBJ2-3
D gene: TRBD2
clone size: .